The 2 T cell receptor beta chains listed next were all sequenced from one sample in a study of blood T cell repertoires in COVID-19. Assay: immunoSEQ multiplex PCR; the TCRdb copy retains only in-frame clones and omits some. The sample lists about 94,000 clones, around two thirds occurring once. Sequencing input: peripheral blood. These TCRs come from a man between 65 and 85 years old with COVID-19, enrolled during active disease.

The J gene is TRBJ2-7, the V gene TRBV6-5; possible D gene TRBD1, 5 bases. This CDR3 contains 13 residues. Trimming left V 11 bases short and J 3 bases short, with 17 bases between. Germline CDR1 MNHEY, CDR2 SVGAGI. CDR3 residues: CACTRGGVYEQYF. CDR3 sequence (DNA): TGTGCCTGTACAAGGGGTGGTGTCTACGAGCAGTACTTC.

The chain is built from TRBV4-2 and TRBJ2-6; TRBD2 matches at 15 bases. CDR1 and CDR2 (germline): LGHNA, YNFKEQ. CDR3 length equals 18 residues. With V trimmed by 3 bases and J by 3 bases, 3 bases remained unmatched. The CDR3 DNA reads as TGTGCCAGCAGCCAGGGGACTAGCGGGAGGTTTGGGGCCAACGTCCTGACTTTC. Translated, it gives CASSQGTSGRFGANVLTF.